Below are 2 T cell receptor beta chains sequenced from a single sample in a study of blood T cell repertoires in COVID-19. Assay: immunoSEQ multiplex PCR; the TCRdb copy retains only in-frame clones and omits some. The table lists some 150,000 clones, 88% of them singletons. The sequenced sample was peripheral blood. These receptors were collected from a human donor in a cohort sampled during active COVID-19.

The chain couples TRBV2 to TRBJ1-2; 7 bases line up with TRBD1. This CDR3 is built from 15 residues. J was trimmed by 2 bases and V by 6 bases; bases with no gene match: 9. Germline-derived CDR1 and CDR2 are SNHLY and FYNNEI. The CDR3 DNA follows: TGTGCCAGCAGACCAGACAGGGCCAAGAACTATGGCTACACCTTC. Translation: CASRPDRAKNYGYTF.

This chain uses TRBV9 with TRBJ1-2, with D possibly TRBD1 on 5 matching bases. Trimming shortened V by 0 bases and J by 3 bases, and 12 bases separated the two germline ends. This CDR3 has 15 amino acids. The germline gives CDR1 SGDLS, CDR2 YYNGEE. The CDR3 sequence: CASSVAAGPYYGYTF. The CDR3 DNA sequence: TGTGCCAGCAGCGTAGCCGCAGGGCCATACTATGGCTACACCTTC.